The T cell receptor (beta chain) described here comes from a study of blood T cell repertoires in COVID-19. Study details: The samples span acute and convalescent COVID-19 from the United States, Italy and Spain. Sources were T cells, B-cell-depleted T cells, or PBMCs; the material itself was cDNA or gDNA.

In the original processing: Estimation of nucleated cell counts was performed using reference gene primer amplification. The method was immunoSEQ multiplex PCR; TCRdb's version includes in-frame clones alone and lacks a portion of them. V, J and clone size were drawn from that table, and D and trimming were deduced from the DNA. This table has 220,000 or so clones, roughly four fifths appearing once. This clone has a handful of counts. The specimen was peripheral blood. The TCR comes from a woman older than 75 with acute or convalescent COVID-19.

The CDR3 sequence is CASSKNRGSVFAQSNTGELFF. DNA of the CDR3: TGTGCCAGCAGCAAGAACCGCGGGAGTGTCTTTGCCCAATCGAACACCGGGGAGCTGTTTTTT. V gene TRBV21-1 combines with J gene TRBJ2-2; the table's D call, TRBD2, was not checked against the DNA. TRBV21-1 is a pseudogene locus. There are 21 residues in the CDR3.